The entry that follows covers one TCR beta chain sequence. Its antigen is as yet unknown. In the library, individual cDNA molecules carried attached unique molecular identifiers. TCRdb fed the 5' RACE reads into MiXCR, producing one record per CDR3 protein. This table holds about 50,000 distinct CDR3 sequences, more than 13% found once. The ends lost 5 bases at V and 7 bases at J; junction bases unmatched: 6. From germline, CDR1 is DFQATT and CDR2 SNEGSKA (reference sequence). The CDR3 contains 14 residues. These data belong to a study of early T cells in non-severe SARS-CoV-2 infection. Study summary: Chains from this unsorted whole-blood bulk RNA could not be paired.

Findings and caveats of the study: CD4 and private specificities were missed by VDJdb matching, which favored anti-spike CD8 responses.

The chain uses TRBV20-1 and TRBJ2-1; 12 bases match TRBD2. This clonotype originated in an adult who was a healthcare worker with PCR-confirmed SARS-CoV-2 infection or an uninfected control (not recorded which). The specimen comprised whole blood, sampled at baseline. CDR3 sequence reads: CSAARTSGTNEQFF. In DNA form, the CDR3 reads TGCAGTGCTGCTAGGACTAGCGGGACGAATGAGCAGTTCTTC.